The clone carrying this TCR beta chain was picked up many times. Antigen: not known. The record originates from a study of identical twins. Study-level results: Among out-of-frame alpha sequences shared by twins, low generation probability occurred in excess. Twin sharing of out-of-frame TCR alpha was underestimated by models in monozygotic pairs.

TCRdb recomputed calls from the 5' RACE reads with MiXCR, one row per CDR3 protein. The data hold roughly 700,000 distinct CDR3 sequences, with 8% to 9% observed a single time. V lost 1 base to trimming and J lost 4 bases; unmatched junction nucleotides: 4. This CDR3 is 15 amino acids long. This sample also belongs to another study, concerning yellow fever vaccine responses in identical twins. Turning to that study: Reportedly, the T cell response mounted by twins to vaccine seemed partly convergent, partly personalized.

This chain links TRBV12-3 or TRBV12-4 with TRBJ1-5; 7 bases agree with TRBD1. This clonotype was obtained from a young woman in good health. Material: PBMCs. CDR3 nucleotide sequence: TGTGCCAGCAGTTTAGGGGACAGACGGAATCAGCCCCAGCATTTT. This gives the protein CASSLGDRRNQPQHF.